These 3 T cell receptor beta chains were all obtained from the same sample, sequenced in a study of control samples from healthy donors and cancer patients. Repertoires were generated with immunoSEQ multiplex PCR, while TCRdb's copy carries only in-frame clones and drops some. The sample records about 95,000 clones, about 88% being singletons. The sequenced sample was blood. The receptors were gathered from a woman aged 65 to 85 in good health.

V and J are TRBV4-1 and TRBJ2-2; no clear D. The CDR3 contains 16 residues. The V and J ends lost 1 base and 1 base respectively, with 10 bases between them. The V gene's germline CDR1 is MGHRA and CDR2 YSYEKL. The CDR3 DNA reads as TGCGCCAGCAGCCAAGCTCCGACCTTGAACACCGGGGAGCTGTTTTTT. As protein: CASSQAPTLNTGELFF.

This CDR3 is CASRGPQEFNEKLFF. The CDR3 region has the DNA TGTGCCAGCAGGGGTCCCCAGGAGTTTAATGAAAAACTGTTTTTT. V and J are TRBV21-1 and TRBJ1-4. TRBV21-1 is flagged as a pseudogene. This CDR3 region has 15 residues.

Only a few counts were recorded for this clone. V gene TRBV24-1 combines with J gene TRBJ2-1, with a possible D match to TRBD2 (7 bases). Looked up from germline, CDR1 is KGHDR and CDR2 is SFDVKD. The CDR3 runs 16 residues. The V end lost 4 bases, the J end lost 7 bases, and 19 bases lay between the germline ends. The CDR3 sequence: CATSDPGGRGGNEQFF. The CDR3 DNA follows: TGTGCCACCAGTGACCCCGGGGGCAGGGGAGGGAATGAGCAGTTCTTC.